This T cell receptor beta chain emerged from a study of blood T cell repertoires in COVID-19. Donors were grouped by their self-reported clinical history. Repertoires were generated with immunoSEQ multiplex PCR, while TCRdb's copy carries only in-frame clones and drops some. Seen here are roughly 380,000 clones, about nine tenths observed once, and the top ten hold approximately 0.93%. V was trimmed by 5 bases and J by 0 bases, leaving 14 bases between them. Germline-derived CDR1 and CDR2 are MNHEY and SVGEGT. The CDR3 has 16 residues. The receptor comes from a woman aged 25 to 39 who had been exposed to COVID-19. This chain uses TRBV6-2 or TRBV6-3 with TRBJ1-5; D may be TRBD1 (6 bases). Sequences were obtained from PBMCs or T cells enriched from blood (not recorded which). The CDR3 loop is CASSQRTVNSNQPQHF. The CDR3 DNA follows: TGTGCCAGCAGTCAAAGGACAGTTAATAGCAATCAGCCCCAGCATTTT.